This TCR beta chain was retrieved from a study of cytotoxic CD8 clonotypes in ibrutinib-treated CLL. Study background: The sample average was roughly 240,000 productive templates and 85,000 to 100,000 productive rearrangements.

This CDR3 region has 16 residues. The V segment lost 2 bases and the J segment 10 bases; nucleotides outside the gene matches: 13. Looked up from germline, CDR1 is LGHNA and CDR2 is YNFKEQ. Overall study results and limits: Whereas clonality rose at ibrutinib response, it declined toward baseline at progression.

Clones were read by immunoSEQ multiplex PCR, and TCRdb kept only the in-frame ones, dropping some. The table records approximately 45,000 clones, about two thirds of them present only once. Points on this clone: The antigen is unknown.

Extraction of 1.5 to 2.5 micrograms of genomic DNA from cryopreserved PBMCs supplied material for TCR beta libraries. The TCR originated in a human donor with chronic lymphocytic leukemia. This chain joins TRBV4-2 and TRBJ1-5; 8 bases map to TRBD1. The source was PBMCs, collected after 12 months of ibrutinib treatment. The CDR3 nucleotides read TGTGCCAGCAGCCAAAATCTGGACAGGGAGCCCCCACCCCAGCATTTT. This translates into CASSQNLDREPPPQHF.